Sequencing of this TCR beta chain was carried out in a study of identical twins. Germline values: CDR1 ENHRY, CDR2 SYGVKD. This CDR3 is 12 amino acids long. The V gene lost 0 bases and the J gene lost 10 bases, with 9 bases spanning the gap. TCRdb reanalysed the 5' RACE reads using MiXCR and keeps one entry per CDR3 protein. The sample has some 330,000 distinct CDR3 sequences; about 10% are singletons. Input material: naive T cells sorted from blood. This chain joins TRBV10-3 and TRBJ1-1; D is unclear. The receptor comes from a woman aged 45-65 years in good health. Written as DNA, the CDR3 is TGTGCCATCAGTGAGTCGAGGCAGAGAGCTTTCTTT. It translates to CAISESRQRAFF.